This TCR beta chain came from a study of radiation and T cells in renal cell carcinoma. Study at large: Nephrectomy followed 15 Gy stereotactic body radiation by 4 weeks. Overall study results and limits: Without pretreatment biopsies, baseline tumor clonotype presence was undetermined.

As regards this clone: As yet, its antigen is unknown.

The data were produced by immunoSEQ multiplex PCR, yet TCRdb's version contains in-frame clones alone and is incomplete. This sample has 95,000 or so clones, with around nine tenths found just once. Specified time point: baseline pretreatment blood. As to treatment: 15 Gy SBRT to primary tumor, nephrectomy 4 weeks later. Blood was sampled at baseline, 2 weeks and 4 weeks after SBRT. This renal cell carcinoma was of the clear cell type. Trimming took 3 bases from V and 6 from J; bases not matched to a gene: 7. The length of the CDR3 is 17 residues. CDR1 and CDR2 (germline): KGHSH, LQKENI. The receptor was derived from a man between 45 and 60 years old with renal cell carcinoma. Sequenced here: blood, sampled from a patient whose treatment included radiotherapy and nephrectomy. The chain joins TRBV18 to TRBJ2-1, with 14 bases fitting TRBD2. CDR3 loop: CASSPPGLAGASNEQFF. CDR3 sequence (DNA): TGTGCCAGCTCACCGCCGGGACTAGCGGGGGCCTCCAATGAGCAGTTCTTC.